This T cell receptor beta chain was found in a study of T cells in Graves' hyperthyroidism and ophthalmopathy (dated by TCRdb to between 2018 and 2021). Study-wide context: Peripheral blood samples were taken at initial diagnosis, before any treatment was given. Following sampling, methimazole starting at 30 mg daily was given to hyperthyroidism patients, and high-dose intravenous methylprednisolone was given to ophthalmopathy patients. Prospective prediction of ophthalmopathy was tested in an independent validation cohort of approximately 19 hyperthyroidism patients and 17 patients who later progressed to ophthalmopathy. The paper reports TCR Vbeta CDR3 sequencing of some 140 peripheral blood samples: 43 ophthalmopathy, approximately 74 hyperthyroidism and around 17 progressor patients. For training and testing, the roughly 93 patients in the discovery cohort were randomly divided in a 7:3 ratio. The study also compared thyroid tissue and blood T-cell repertoires from more than five Graves' hyperthyroidism patients. A discovery cohort of approximately 97 patients, roughly 40 with Graves' ophthalmopathy and approximately 57 with stable Graves' hyperthyroidism, was used to find distinguishing TCR V-J signatures.

This clonotype was observed a handful of times. Which antigen it targets is not known. The record has no base qualities; no much larger clone is one base away. Stable Graves' hyperthyroidism was defined as no progression to ophthalmopathy during 18 months of follow-up. Hyperthyroidism patients were aged 18 to 65 years and newly diagnosed, with disease duration of less than 2 months. Exclusion was applied to patients with uncontrolled infections, other autoimmune diseases, pregnancy or lactation. Diagnoses were established on the basis of clinical symptoms, serum thyroxine and TRAb, thyroid ultrasound, and orbital computed tomography. PBMCs were isolated from approximately 10 ml of fresh peripheral blood by Ficoll-Paque density gradient centrifugation. Total RNA was extracted with Trizol reagent, and quality was checked on an Agilent 2100 Bioanalyzer. The CDR3 goes from the cysteine to the phenylalanine over 15 residues. Kept here is only the CDR3 DNA, which spans 45 bases and is read in frame from base 1. Ends trimmed: V by 4 bases, J by 4 bases; bases unmatched to a gene: 8. CDR1 is given as SGHRS and CDR2 as YFSETQ, both from the germline V gene.

The TCR beta CDR3 regions were amplified from RNA transcripts. The TCR CDR3 was subjected to a first round of RT-PCR using the HTBI primer set and the Qiagen OneStep RT-PCR kit. A second multiplex PCR round built the libraries, followed by size selection and purification. The libraries were sequenced on an Illumina HiSeq2000 using paired-end 100 bp reads. The original methods were these. SOAPnuke was used to process the raw data, with reads discarded if the reads contained adapters or uncalled bases, had a mean Phred below 15, or lacked an exact constant-primer or identifier match. COPE v1.2.5 was used to merge the high-quality paired reads, and each unique nucleotide sequence was defined as a clonotype. MiTCR v1.1 was used to align clonotypes to the IMGT TRBV, TRBD and TRBJ reference segments. Analysis was restricted to V-J combinations with a frequency above 0.0001, which covered over 98% of repertoires. A TCS score was defined as the ratio between F50 (clonal expansion) and ExV (chaos), using BLOSUM62-based TCRdist between CDR3 peptides within each V-J. Welch's t-statistics and random forest reduced just over 500 V-J features to 13, which were used in a naive Bayes classifier (R e1071). The public reads were quality trimmed at Q25 with fastp and then assembled into clones with MiXCR by TCRdb, keeping productive beta chains. CDR3 protein sequences are deduplicated, and each keeps its most common genes and DNA. The V and J calls here are based on TCRdb, not the publication. Here the sample has around 200,000 distinct CDR3 sequences; about a sixth occur a single time. The ten largest account for roughly 29% of the sample.

Beyond this particular receptor, the publication reports: A 13 V-J signature model separated ophthalmopathy from stable hyperthyroidism, with around 90% sensitivity and 81.08% specificity in cross-validation and 80%/75% in testing. In validation, the model predicted progression to ophthalmopathy with over 65% sensitivity and about 73% specificity, a median of around six months before onset. Most expanded thyroid clonotypes (frequency above 0.001) were also detected in blood, a finding suggesting that blood repertoires may reflect thyroid immune responses. Sample size was not statistically predetermined, and investigators were not blinded to group allocation.

The chain is assembled from TRBV5-1 and TRBJ1-3, with 7 middle bases fitting TRBD1. What was sequenced was blood. This TCR came from a woman aged 45-60 years with Graves' hyperthyroidism. The CDR3 amino acid sequence is: CASSEDRVPGNTIYF. DNA sequence: TGCGCCAGCAGCGAAGACAGGGTCCCCGGAAACACCATATATTTT.